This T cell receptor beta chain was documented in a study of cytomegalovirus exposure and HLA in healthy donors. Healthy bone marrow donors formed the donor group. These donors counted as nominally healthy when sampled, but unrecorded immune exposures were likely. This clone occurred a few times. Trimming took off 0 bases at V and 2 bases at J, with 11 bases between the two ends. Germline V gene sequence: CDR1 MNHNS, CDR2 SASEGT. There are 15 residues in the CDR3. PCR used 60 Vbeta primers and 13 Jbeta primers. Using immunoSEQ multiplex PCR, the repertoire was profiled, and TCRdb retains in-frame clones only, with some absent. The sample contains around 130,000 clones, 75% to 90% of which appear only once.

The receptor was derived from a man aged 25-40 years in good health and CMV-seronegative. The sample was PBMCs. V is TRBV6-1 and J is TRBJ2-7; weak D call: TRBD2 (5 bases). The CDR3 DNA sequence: TGTGCCAGCAGTGAAGCGGGAGACGGGCCCTACGAGCAGTACTTC. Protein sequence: CASSEAGDGPYEQYF.